This T cell receptor (beta chain) is drawn from a study of T cell responses to AZD1222 COVID-19 vaccine. Looking at the study overall: Timing groups of about 4 and about 12 weeks for second doses were pooled.

The germline V gene has CDR1 LGHDT and CDR2 YNNKEL (reference sequence). J lost 4 bases, V lost 3 bases, and 3 bases had no gene match. This CDR3 is built from 14 residues. Profiling relied on immunoSEQ multiplex PCR, and the TCRdb table lists in-frame clones only, not all of them. The sample yields some 130,000 clones, about nine tenths seen once. J is TRBJ1-1 and V is TRBV3-1 (or the pseudogene TRBV3-2); 9 bases map to TRBD1. Sequencing used peripheral blood, obtained on day 0 of AZD1222 vaccination. The TCR was taken from an adult in good health. DNA for the CDR3: TGTGCCAGCAGCCAGTACAGGGGGCTCACTGAAGCTTTCTTT. It encodes CASSQYRGLTEAFF.